This T cell receptor beta chain derives from a study of control samples from healthy donors and cancer patients. The method was immunoSEQ multiplex PCR; TCRdb's version includes in-frame clones alone and lacks a portion of them. The sample consists of tens of thousands of clones, approximately 90% of them appearing once. The sequenced sample consisted of blood. This clonotype was obtained from a woman between 65 and 79 years old in good health.

CDR3 in amino acids: CASSQDLGGVRIYNEQFF. In DNA, the CDR3 is TGTGCCAGCAGCCAAGATTTAGGAGGGGTCCGAATATACAATGAGCAGTTCTTC. V and J are TRBV3-1 (or the pseudogene TRBV3-2) and TRBJ2-1, with D possibly TRBD2 on 6 matching bases. Trimming removed 0 bases from V and 4 bases from J, with 19 bases in between. In germline, CDR1 is LGHDT, CDR2 YNNKEL (reference sequence). The CDR3 runs 18 residues.